The 9 T cell receptor beta chains reported below all come from one sample, sequenced in a study of T cell responses to AZD1222 COVID-19 vaccine. The data were produced by immunoSEQ multiplex PCR, yet TCRdb's version contains in-frame clones alone and is incomplete. This sample yields 130,000 or so clones, of which roughly 84% are seen a single time; 27% belongs to the top ten. Sequencing used peripheral blood, obtained 28 days after the second AZD1222 dose. Receptors originate from an adult who received the AZD1222 COVID-19 vaccine.

The chain joins TRBV5-1 to TRBJ1-2; D is unclear. This CDR3 is 16 amino acids long. V lost 0 bases and J 2 bases, leaving 14 bases between the germline ends. Germline values: CDR1 SGHRS, CDR2 YFSETQ. In DNA, the CDR3 is TGCGCCAGCAGCTTGGGGCTCGGTGGCTGGAACTATGGCTACACCTTC. Translated: CASSLGLGGWNYGYTF. The entire variable domain, with the rest obtained from reference TRBV5-1 and TRBJ1-2, is as follows: KAGVTQTPRYLIKTRGQQVTLSCSPISGHRSVSWYQQTPGQGLQFLFEYFSETQRNKGNFPGRFSGRQFSNSRSEMNVSTLELGDSALYLCASSLGLGGWNYGYTFGSGTRLTVV.

The chain joins TRBV10-3 to TRBJ1-2; D remains ambiguous. This CDR3 has 15 residues. Germline loops: CDR1 ENHRY, CDR2 SYGVKD. The V and J ends lost 0 bases and 6 bases respectively, with 14 bases between them. CDR3 DNA: TGTGCCATCAGTGAGTCGATGGACTCTTGGAATGGCTACACCTTC. Translated: CAISESMDSWNGYTF.

CDR3 sequence reads: CASSLESYEQYF. DNA for the CDR3: TGCGCCAGCAGCCTGGAGTCCTACGAGCAGTACTTC. V usage is TRBV5-1 and J usage is TRBJ2-7; D remains unclear. V lost 4 bases, J lost 1 base, and 6 bases lay in between. In germline, CDR1 is SGHRS, CDR2 YFSETQ. The CDR3 has 12 amino acids.

This clone was counted once. This sequence joins TRBV10-1 and TRBJ1-2; no firm D call. Trimming took off 5 bases at V and 6 bases at J, with 13 bases between the two ends. CDR3 length: 13 amino acids. Germline assignment: CDR1 WNHNN and CDR2 SYGVQD (reference sequence). The DNA for the CDR3 is TGCGCCAGCAGTCCGAGAGTAGGAGATGGCTACACCTTC. It specifies CASSPRVGDGYTF.

The J gene is TRBJ2-2, the V gene TRBV30, with D tentatively TRBD2 (5 bases). Trimming stripped 4 bases from V and 7 bases from J, with 10 bases between. This CDR3 has 12 amino acids. Germline loops: CDR1 GTSNPN, CDR2 SVGIG (reference sequence). The CDR3 DNA is TGTGCCTGGACGAGGACTCTCGGGGAGCTGTTTTTT. Protein sequence: CAWTRTLGELFF.

This chain uses TRBV7-8 with TRBJ2-7; the D gene could be TRBD1 or TRBD2 (8 bases each). The CDR3 consists of 15 residues. Trimming took 5 bases from V and 2 from J, leaving 16 bases between them. Per the germline V gene, CDR1 is SGHVS and CDR2 is FQNEAQ. The CDR3 DNA reads as TGTGCCAGCAGCCCGGGGGGGACAGGAGCCTACGAGCAGTACTTC. The encoded protein is CASSPGGTGAYEQYF.

The chain links TRBV5-1 to TRBJ2-2, with 8 bases that match TRBD1. The V segment lost 1 base and the J segment 7 bases; nucleotides outside the gene matches: 0. The CDR3 sequence is 13 residues long. CDR1 is SGHRS, CDR2 YFSETQ, per germline. The CDR3 bases are TGCGCCAGCAGCTTGACAGGGGGCGGGGAGCTGTTTTTT. This codes for CASSLTGGGELFF. The full variable domain, rest sourced from reference TRBV5-1 and TRBJ2-2, is KAGVTQTPRYLIKTRGQQVTLSCSPISGHRSVSWYQQTPGQGLQFLFEYFSETQRNKGNFPGRFSGRQFSNSRSEMNVSTLELGDSALYLCASSLTGGGELFFGEGSRLTVL.

This clone has only a few counts. DNA for the CDR3: TGTGCCAGTAGTATAGTGGGGGCGGCTCAGCCCCAGCATTTT. Its protein is CASSIVGAAQPQHF. The chain recombines TRBV19 with TRBJ1-5; tentatively, D is TRBD1 (6 bases). Germline CDR1 and CDR2: LNHDA and SQIVND (reference sequence). The V and J ends lost 1 base and 6 bases respectively, with 10 bases between them. The CDR3 contains 14 residues.

The chain recombines TRBV28 with TRBJ1-1; TRBD1 might be the D (6 bases). Germline CDR1 reads MDHEN; CDR2 reads SYDVKM. This CDR3 is built from 15 residues. Trimming shortened V by 9 bases and J by 7 bases, and 24 bases separated the two germline ends. CDR3: CARQKRGAATSEAFF. The CDR3 coding sequence is TGTGCCAGACAAAAGAGGGGGGCCGCAACAAGTGAAGCTTTCTTT.